One sample yielded the 21 T cell receptor beta chains listed below, sequenced in a study of cytomegalovirus exposure and HLA in healthy donors. The PCR ran on 60 Vbeta and 13 Jbeta primers. Only in-frame clones appear in the TCRdb table, and some are missing; sequencing was by immunoSEQ multiplex PCR. The sample holds about 69,000 clones, approximately 74% seen once. The material sequenced was PBMCs. The origin of the receptors is a woman aged 25 to 39 in good health and CMV-seropositive.

The rearrangement uses TRBV4-3 and TRBJ1-4; 8 bases line up with TRBD1. Germline CDR1 is LGHNA and CDR2 is YSLEER. Trimming removed 0 bases from V and 0 bases from J; junction bases left unmatched: 3. This CDR3 comprises 17 residues. CDR3 region: CASSQERTGTTNEKLFF. The CDR3 DNA reads TGCGCCAGCAGCCAAGAGAGGACAGGGACAACTAATGAAAAACTGTTTTTT.

This rearrangement joins TRBV28 to TRBJ1-5; D possibly corresponds to TRBD1 (6 bases). CDR1 and CDR2 (germline): MDHEN, SYDVKM. The CDR3 is 14 residues long. V lost 6 bases and J lost 6, with 15 bases in between. The CDR3 DNA follows: TGTGCCAGCAGACAAGGGGACATCCCTCAGCCCCAGCATTTT. Encoded protein: CASRQGDIPQPQHF.

This clone appeared a few times. The chain is built from TRBV28 and TRBJ2-3, with TRBD2 matching over 9 bases. After removal of 5 bases from V and 2 bases from J, the junction contained 8 bases not matched to a gene. Germline V gene lookup returns CDR1 MDHEN and CDR2 SYDVKM. CDR3 length equals 16 residues. The CDR3 is CASSARLAAYTDTQYF. For the CDR3, the DNA is TGTGCCAGCAGTGCCCGACTAGCGGCTTACACAGATACGCAGTATTTT.

Here the CDR3 DNA reads TGCGCCAGCAGCTCTGGACAGGGCGCTCAGCCCCAGCATTTT. As protein: CASSSGQGAQPQHF. The rearrangement joins TRBV5-1 to TRBJ1-5; 8 bases are shared with TRBD1. The V segment lost 3 bases and the J segment 6 bases; nucleotides outside the gene matches: 5. CDR1 SGHRS and CDR2 YFSETQ come from the germline V gene. This CDR3 contains 14 residues.

The gene calls are TRBV29-1 and TRBJ2-3, with D perhaps matching TRBD1 (6 bases). V was trimmed by 0 bases and J by 4 bases, leaving 17 bases between them. CDR1 is SQVTM and CDR2 is ANQGSEA in the germline V gene. The CDR3 contains 16 residues. The CDR3 here is CSVEDGVGRGPDTQYF. For the CDR3, the DNA is TGCAGCGTTGAAGATGGGGTTGGCAGGGGCCCAGATACGCAGTATTTT.

The rearrangement joins TRBV29-1 to TRBJ2-7; the match to TRBD1 covers 9 bases. Germline V gives CDR1 SQVTM, CDR2 ANQGSEA. This CDR3 has 14 amino acids. After removal of 4 bases from V and 6 bases from J, the junction contained 10 bases not matched to a gene. CDR3 DNA: TGCAGCGTTGCTACGGGACAGGGCGGCTCCGAGCAGTACTTC. This encodes CSVATGQGGSEQYF.

The chain is built from TRBV5-4 and TRBJ2-6; D is perhaps TRBD1 (6 bases). Trimming took 2 bases from V and 0 from J, leaving 6 bases between them. This CDR3 has 15 amino acids. The germline gives CDR1 SGHNT, CDR2 YYREEE (reference sequence). For the CDR3, the DNA is TGTGCCAGCAGCTTACAGGGCTCTGGGGCCAACGTCCTGACTTTC. It specifies CASSLQGSGANVLTF. The full variable domain, completed using reference TRBV5-4 and TRBJ2-6, is ETGVTQSPTHLIKTRGQQVTLRCSSQSGHNTVSWYQQALGQGPQFIFQYYREEENGRGNFPPRFSGLQFPNYSSELNVNALELDDSALYLCASSLQGSGANVLTFGAGSRLTVL.

CDR3 in amino acids: CASRPLAGYNEQFF. CDR3 bases: TGTGCCAGCAGACCCCTAGCGGGATACAATGAGCAGTTCTTC. This chain uses TRBV7-2 with TRBJ2-1, with 9 bases fitting TRBD2. Germline lookup yields CDR1 SGHTA and CDR2 FQGNSA. V was clipped by 6 bases and J by 4 bases; unmatched bases: 4. The CDR3 loop spans 14 amino acids. The variable domain in full, with the rest retrieved from reference TRBV7-2 and TRBJ2-1, is GAGVSQSPSNKVTEKGKDVELRCDPISGHTALYWYRQSLGQGLEFLIYFQGNSAPDKSGLPSDRFSAERTGGSVSTLTIQRTQQEDSAVYLCASRPLAGYNEQFFGPGTRLTVL.

The V call is TRBV5-4, the J call TRBJ2-7; D is possibly TRBD2 (6 bases). This CDR3 spans 16 amino acids. CDR1 is SGHNT, CDR2 YYREEE, per germline (reference sequence). V was shortened by 4 bases and J by 7 bases, with 24 bases between the two germline ends. The CDR3 here is CASSRQATVGGEEQYF. CDR3 nucleotide sequence: TGTGCCAGCAGCCGTCAAGCTACGGTGGGGGGTGAGGAGCAGTACTTC.

CDR3 amino acids: CASSLYQGSYEQYF. In nucleotides, the CDR3 is TGTGCCAGCAGTTTATATCAGGGATCCTACGAGCAGTACTTC. This sequence joins TRBV27 and TRBJ2-7; D perhaps matches TRBD1 (5 bases). Germline lookup yields CDR1 MNHEY and CDR2 SMNVEV (reference sequence). CDR3 length equals 14 residues. The V end lost 1 base, the J end lost 1 base, and 8 bases lay between the germline ends.

This sequence joins TRBV28 and TRBJ2-7; 8 bases agree with TRBD2. Trimming removed 4 bases from V and 1 base from J; junction bases left unmatched: 6. This CDR3 has 15 residues. Germline CDR1 and CDR2: MDHEN and SYDVKM. The CDR3 protein is CASSSTGGGSYEQYF. CDR3 nucleotides: TGTGCCAGCAGTTCAACAGGCGGGGGGTCCTACGAGCAGTACTTC.

For this clone: A read error may account for a junction end that differs from germline. V usage is TRBV7-7 and J usage is TRBJ2-7, with 9 positions matching TRBD2. Germline assignment: CDR1 SSHAT and CDR2 FNYEAQ (reference sequence). CDR3 length equals 16 residues. CDR3 in amino acids: CASSPAGLAGNYEQYF. CDR3 nucleotide sequence: TGTGCTAGCAGCCCGGCGGGACTAGCAGGAAACTACGAGCAGTACTTC. Full variable domain (remainder filled in from reference TRBV7-7 and TRBJ2-7): GAGVSQSPRYKVTKRGQDVTLRCDPISSHATLYWYQQALGQGPEFLTYFNYEAQPDKSGLPSDRFSAERPEGSISTLTIQRTEQRDSAMYRCASSPAGLAGNYEQYFGPGTRLTVT.

This chain links TRBV7-9 with TRBJ1-1; 10 nucleotides agree with TRBD1. CDR3 length equals 15 residues. Germline CDR1 reads SEHNR; CDR2 reads FQNEAQ (reference sequence). V was pared by 5 bases and J by 4 bases, with 7 bases of the junction left unmatched. The CDR3 here is CASSPRRTGGTEAFF. CDR3 sequence (DNA): TGTGCCAGCAGCCCGAGACGGACAGGGGGCACTGAAGCTTTCTTT.

In this sample, this clone turned up once. The rearrangement uses TRBV30 and TRBJ2-3; D is undetermined. Germline V gives CDR1 GTSNPN, CDR2 SVGIG (reference sequence). The CDR3 runs to 11 residues. Trimming cost V 5 bases and J 1 base, with 4 bases left between them. CDR3 residues: CAWGRTDTQYF. In DNA form, the CDR3 reads TGTGCCTGGGGGCGCACAGATACGCAGTATTTT.

The chain couples TRBV14 to TRBJ2-7, with 7 nucleotides matching TRBD1. CDR1 and CDR2 from the germline V gene are SGHDN and FVKESK. Unmatched junction bases numbered 3, after V lost 4 bases and J lost 0 bases. There are 14 residues in the CDR3. The CDR3, as DNA: TGTGCCAGCAGCCGGGGACAGTACTCCTACGAGCAGTACTTC. As protein: CASSRGQYSYEQYF.

This rearrangement joins TRBV28 to TRBJ1-2; no clear D. Looked up from germline, CDR1 is MDHEN and CDR2 is SYDVKM. Deletions cut 3 bases from V and 4 bases from J, with 12 bases between. The CDR3 contains 14 residues. The CDR3: CASSFLNVPYGYTF. Here the CDR3 DNA reads TGTGCCAGCAGTTTCCTTAATGTTCCCTATGGCTACACCTTC.

This chain joins TRBV28 and TRBJ1-2; D unresolved. V was pared by 1 base and J by 6 bases, with 6 bases between. CDR3 length equals 12 residues. CDR1 MDHEN and CDR2 SYDVKM come from the germline V gene. The CDR3 DNA reads TGTGCCAGCAGTTTATACGGGAATGGCTACACCTTC. Translating gives CASSLYGNGYTF.

The chain uses TRBV7-8 and TRBJ2-1, with 8 bases lining up with TRBD2. V was clipped by 3 bases and J by 4 bases; unmatched bases: 8. CDR1 and CDR2 from the germline V gene are SGHVS and FQNEAQ. This CDR3 contains 16 residues. CDR3 protein: CASSFPRAGEYNEQFF. In DNA, the CDR3 is TGTGCCAGCAGCTTCCCCCGAGCGGGAGAATACAATGAGCAGTTCTTC.

The gene calls are TRBV15 and TRBJ2-3; D perhaps matches TRBD2 (5 bases). The ends were cut back, 0 bases at V and 3 bases at J, with 10 bases in the middle. Germline V gene data show CDR1 as LNHNV and CDR2 as YYDKDF (reference sequence). The CDR3 is made up of 15 amino acids. The CDR3 region is CATSRDRGKTDTQYF. CDR3 sequence (DNA): TGTGCCACCAGCAGAGATCGAGGGAAAACAGATACGCAGTATTTT.

The CDR3 nucleotides read TGTGCCGGCAGGATTAGCTCCTACGAGCAGTACTTC. This encodes CAGRISSYEQYF. The chain employs TRBV30 and TRBJ2-7; D is unclear. CDR1 and CDR2 from the germline V gene are GTSNPN and SVGIG (reference sequence). This CDR3 is 12 amino acids long. Trimming left V 8 bases short and J 0 bases short, with 11 bases between.

V usage is TRBV7-9 and J usage is TRBJ2-3, with TRBD2 matching over 9 bases. Germline V gives CDR1 SEHNR, CDR2 FQNEAQ (reference sequence). After removal of 2 bases from V and 4 bases from J, the junction contained 7 bases not matched to a gene. This CDR3 is 16 amino acids long. CDR3 protein: CASSLRAGGNPDTQYF. The CDR3 DNA reads as TGTGCCAGCAGCTTACGGGCGGGAGGGAACCCAGATACGCAGTATTTT.